This TCR beta chain emerged from a study of T cells in Graves' hyperthyroidism and ophthalmopathy. This clonotype was observed at least ten times. The antigen is undetermined. Graves' hyperthyroidism was deemed stable absent ophthalmopathy progression within 18 months. Reasons for excluding patients were uncontrolled infection, other autoimmune disease, pregnancy or lactation. It was 8 to 10 ml of fresh peripheral blood that supplied the PBMCs. Study observations and caveats: Ophthalmopathy onset followed model prediction by a median about 6.9 months.

The germline gives CDR1 DFQATT, CDR2 SNEGSKA (reference sequence). The V end lost 2 bases, the J end lost 5 bases, and 9 bases lay between the germline ends. CDR3 size: 12 residues. What was amplified from RNA transcripts were TCR beta CDR3 regions. Primed by the HTBI set, a first-round RT-PCR was run on the TCR CDR3. TCRdb re-called the multiplex PCR reads through MiXCR, storing one row per CDR3 protein. The sample has 350,000 to 400,000 distinct CDR3 sequences, 15% to 20% seen once. V and J are TRBV20-1 and TRBJ1-1; unclear D gene. The material sequenced was blood. This receptor was taken from a woman aged 18-29 years with Graves' hyperthyroidism. The CDR3 protein is CSARLRATEAFF. In DNA, the CDR3 is TGCAGTGCTAGATTGCGAGCTACTGAAGCTTTCTTT.